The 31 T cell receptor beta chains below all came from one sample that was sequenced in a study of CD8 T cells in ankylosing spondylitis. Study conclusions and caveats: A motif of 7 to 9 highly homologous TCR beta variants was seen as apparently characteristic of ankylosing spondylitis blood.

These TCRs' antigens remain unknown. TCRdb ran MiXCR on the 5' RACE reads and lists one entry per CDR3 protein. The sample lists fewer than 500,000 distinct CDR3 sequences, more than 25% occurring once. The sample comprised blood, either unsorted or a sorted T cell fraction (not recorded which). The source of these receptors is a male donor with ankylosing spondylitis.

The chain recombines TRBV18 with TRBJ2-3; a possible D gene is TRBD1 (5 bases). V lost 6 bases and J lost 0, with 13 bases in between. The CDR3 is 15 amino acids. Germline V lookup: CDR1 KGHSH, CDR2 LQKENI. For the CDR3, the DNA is TGTGCCAGCTCGCCCCAGGGAATGAGCACAGATACGCAGTATTTT. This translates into CASSPQGMSTDTQYF. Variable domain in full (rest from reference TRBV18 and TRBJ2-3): NAGVMQNPRHLVRRRGQEARLRCSPMKGHSHVYWYRQLPEEGLKFMVYLQKENIIDESGMPKERFSAEFPKEGPSILRIQQVVRGDSAAYFCASSPQGMSTDTQYFGPGTRLTVL.

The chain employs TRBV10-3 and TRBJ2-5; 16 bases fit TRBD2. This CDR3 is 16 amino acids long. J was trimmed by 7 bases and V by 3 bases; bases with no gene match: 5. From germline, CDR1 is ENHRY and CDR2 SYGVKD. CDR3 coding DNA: TGTGCCATCAGTGAAGGGACTAGCGGGAGGGACGGGACCCAGTACTTC. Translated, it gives CAISEGTSGRDGTQYF.

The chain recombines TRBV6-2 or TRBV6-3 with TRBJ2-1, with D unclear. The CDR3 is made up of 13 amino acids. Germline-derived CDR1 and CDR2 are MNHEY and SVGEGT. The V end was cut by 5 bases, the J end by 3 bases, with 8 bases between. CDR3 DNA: TGTGCCAGCAGTCTACGGATCTACAATGAGCAGTTCTTC. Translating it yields CASSLRIYNEQFF.

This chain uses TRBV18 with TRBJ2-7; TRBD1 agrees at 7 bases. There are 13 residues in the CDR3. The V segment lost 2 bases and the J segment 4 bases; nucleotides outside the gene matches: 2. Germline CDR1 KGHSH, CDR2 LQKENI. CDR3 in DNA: TGTGCCAGCTCACCAACGACAGGGTACGAGCAGTACGTC. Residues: CASSPTTGYEQYV.

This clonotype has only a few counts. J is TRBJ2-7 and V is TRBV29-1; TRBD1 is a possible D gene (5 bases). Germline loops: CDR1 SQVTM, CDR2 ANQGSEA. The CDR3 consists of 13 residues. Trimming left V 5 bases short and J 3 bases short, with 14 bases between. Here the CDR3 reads CSVLRTKGYEQYF. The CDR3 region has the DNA TGCAGCGTTCTCCGGACAAAGGGCTACGAGCAGTACTTC.

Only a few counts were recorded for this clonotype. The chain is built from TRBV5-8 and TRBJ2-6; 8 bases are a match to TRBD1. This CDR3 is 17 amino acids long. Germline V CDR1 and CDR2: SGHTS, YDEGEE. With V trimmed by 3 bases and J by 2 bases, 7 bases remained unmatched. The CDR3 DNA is TGTGCCAGCAGCTCCCAGGGGGCTGTTACTGGGGCCAACGTCCTGACTTTC. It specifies CASSSQGAVTGANVLTF.

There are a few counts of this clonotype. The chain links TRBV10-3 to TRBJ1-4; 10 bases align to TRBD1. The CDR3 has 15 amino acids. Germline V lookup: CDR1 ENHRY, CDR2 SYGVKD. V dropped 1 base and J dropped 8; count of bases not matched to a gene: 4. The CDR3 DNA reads TGTGCCATCAGTGAGTTTGGGACAGGGGACGAAAAACTGTTTTTT. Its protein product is CAISEFGTGDEKLFF.

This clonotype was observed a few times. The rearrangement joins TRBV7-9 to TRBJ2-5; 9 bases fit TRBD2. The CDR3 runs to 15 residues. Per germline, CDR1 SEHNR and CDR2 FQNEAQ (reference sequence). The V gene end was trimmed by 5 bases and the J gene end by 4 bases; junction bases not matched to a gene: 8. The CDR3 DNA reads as TGTGCCAGCAGCCGGGGACTAGCAAATACAGAGACCCAGTACTTC. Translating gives CASSRGLANTETQYF.

CDR3 in amino acids: CSGRQDQNTEAFF. The CDR3 DNA is TGCAGCGGGAGACAGGATCAGAACACTGAAGCTTTCTTT. This sequence joins TRBV29-1 and TRBJ1-1, with TRBD1 as a possible D gene (6 bases). This CDR3 has 13 amino acids. The germline V gene encodes CDR1 SQVTM and CDR2 ANQGSEA. V lost 7 bases and J 1 base, leaving 13 bases between the germline ends.

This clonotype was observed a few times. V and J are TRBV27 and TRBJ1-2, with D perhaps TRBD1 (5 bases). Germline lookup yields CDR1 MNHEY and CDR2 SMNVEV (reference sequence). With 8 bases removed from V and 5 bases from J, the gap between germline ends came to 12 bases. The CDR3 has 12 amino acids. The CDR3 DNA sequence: TGTGCCAGCTGGGACCCGGGATATGGCTACACCTTC. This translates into CASWDPGYGYTF.

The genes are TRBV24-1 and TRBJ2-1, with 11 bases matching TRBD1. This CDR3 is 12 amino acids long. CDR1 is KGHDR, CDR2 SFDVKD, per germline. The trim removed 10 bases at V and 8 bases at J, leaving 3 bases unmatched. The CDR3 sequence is CATGQGADEQFF. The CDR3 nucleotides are TGTGCCACAGGACAGGGGGCCGATGAGCAGTTCTTC.

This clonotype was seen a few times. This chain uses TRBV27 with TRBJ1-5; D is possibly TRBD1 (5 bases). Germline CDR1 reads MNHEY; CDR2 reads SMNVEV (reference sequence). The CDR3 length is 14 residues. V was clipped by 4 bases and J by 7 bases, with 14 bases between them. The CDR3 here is CASSYSGSFQPQHF. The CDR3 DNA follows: TGTGCCAGCAGTTATTCAGGGTCGTTCCAGCCCCAGCATTTT.

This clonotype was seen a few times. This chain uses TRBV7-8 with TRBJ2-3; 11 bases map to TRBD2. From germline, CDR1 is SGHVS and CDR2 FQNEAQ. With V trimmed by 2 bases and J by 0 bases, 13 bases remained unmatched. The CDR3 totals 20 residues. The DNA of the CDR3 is TGTGCCAGCAGCTTATTACTAGCGGGAGTTCATATCCCTAGCACAGATACGCAGTATTTT. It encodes CASSLLLAGVHIPSTDTQYF.

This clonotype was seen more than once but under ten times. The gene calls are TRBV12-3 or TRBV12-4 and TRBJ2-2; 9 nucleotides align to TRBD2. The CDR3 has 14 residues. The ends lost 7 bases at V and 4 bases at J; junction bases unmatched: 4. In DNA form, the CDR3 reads TGTGCCAGCAATAGCGGGGGCCCCACCGGGGAGCTGTTTTTT. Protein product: CASNSGGPTGELFF.

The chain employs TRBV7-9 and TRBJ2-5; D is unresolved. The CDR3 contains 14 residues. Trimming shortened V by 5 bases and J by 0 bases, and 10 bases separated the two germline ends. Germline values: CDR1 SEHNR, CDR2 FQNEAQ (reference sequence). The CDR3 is CASSLTGYQETQYF. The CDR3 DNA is TGTGCCAGCAGCCTAACTGGGTACCAAGAGACCCAGTACTTC.

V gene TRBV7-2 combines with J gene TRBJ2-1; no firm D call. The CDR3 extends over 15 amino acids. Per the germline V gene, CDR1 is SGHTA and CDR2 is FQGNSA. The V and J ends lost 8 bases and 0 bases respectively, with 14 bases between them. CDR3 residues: CASGLRLGSYNEQFF. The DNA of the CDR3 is TGTGCCAGCGGCCTCCGCTTGGGCTCCTACAATGAGCAGTTCTTC.

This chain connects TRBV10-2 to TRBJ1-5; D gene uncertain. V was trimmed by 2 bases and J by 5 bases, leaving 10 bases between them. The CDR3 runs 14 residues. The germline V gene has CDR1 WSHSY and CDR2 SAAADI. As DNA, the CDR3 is TGCGCCAGCAGTGAGGTCCGGGAAGATCAGCCCCAGCATTTT. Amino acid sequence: CASSEVREDQPQHF.

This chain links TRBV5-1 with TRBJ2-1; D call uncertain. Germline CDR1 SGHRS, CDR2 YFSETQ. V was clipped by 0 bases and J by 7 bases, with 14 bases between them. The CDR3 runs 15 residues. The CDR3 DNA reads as TGCGCCAGCAGCTTGGCCGGCTTGGGTGCTAATGAGCAGTTCTTC. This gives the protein CASSLAGLGANEQFF.

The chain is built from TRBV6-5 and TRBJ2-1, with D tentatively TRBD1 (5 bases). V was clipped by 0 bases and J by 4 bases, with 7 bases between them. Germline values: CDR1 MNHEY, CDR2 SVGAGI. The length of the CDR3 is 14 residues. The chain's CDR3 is CASSYSSGYNEQFF. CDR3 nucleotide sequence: TGTGCCAGCAGTTACTCCTCAGGGTACAATGAGCAGTTCTTC.

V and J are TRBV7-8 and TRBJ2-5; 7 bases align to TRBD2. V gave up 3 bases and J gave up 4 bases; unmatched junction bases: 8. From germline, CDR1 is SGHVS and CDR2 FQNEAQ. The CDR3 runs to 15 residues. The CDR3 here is CASSFGGGGGETQYF. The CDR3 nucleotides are TGTGCCAGCAGCTTCGGCGGGGGAGGAGGAGAGACCCAGTACTTC.

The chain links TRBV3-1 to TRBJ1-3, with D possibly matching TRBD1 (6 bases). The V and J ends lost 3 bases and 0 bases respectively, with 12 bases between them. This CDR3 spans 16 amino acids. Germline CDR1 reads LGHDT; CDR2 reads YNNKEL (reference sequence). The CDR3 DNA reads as TGTGCCAGCAGCCAGGAACAGGGATACTCTGGAAACACCATATATTTT. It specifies CASSQEQGYSGNTIYF.

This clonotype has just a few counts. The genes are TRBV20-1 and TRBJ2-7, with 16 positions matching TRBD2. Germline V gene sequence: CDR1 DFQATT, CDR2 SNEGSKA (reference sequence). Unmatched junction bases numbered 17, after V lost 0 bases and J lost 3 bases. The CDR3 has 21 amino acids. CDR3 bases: TGCAGTGCTAGAGATTGGACGGCTGGGACTAGCGGGAGGGCCTACGGCTACGAGCAGTACTTC. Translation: CSARDWTAGTSGRAYGYEQYF.

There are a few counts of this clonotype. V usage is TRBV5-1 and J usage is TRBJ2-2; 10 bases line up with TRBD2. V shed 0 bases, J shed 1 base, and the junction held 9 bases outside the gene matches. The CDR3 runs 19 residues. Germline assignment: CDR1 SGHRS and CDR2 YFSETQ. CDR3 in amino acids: CASSLGDLGLAMNTGELFF. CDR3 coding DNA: TGCGCCAGCAGCTTGGGCGACCTGGGACTAGCGATGAACACCGGGGAGCTGTTTTTT.

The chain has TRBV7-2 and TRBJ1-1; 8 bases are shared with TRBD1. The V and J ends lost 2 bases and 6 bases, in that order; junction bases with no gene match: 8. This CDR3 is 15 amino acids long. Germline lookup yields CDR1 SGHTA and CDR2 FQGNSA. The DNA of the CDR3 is TGTGCCAGCAGCTTAAGTGGGACAGGTGTTTCTGAAGCTTTCTTT. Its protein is CASSLSGTGVSEAFF.

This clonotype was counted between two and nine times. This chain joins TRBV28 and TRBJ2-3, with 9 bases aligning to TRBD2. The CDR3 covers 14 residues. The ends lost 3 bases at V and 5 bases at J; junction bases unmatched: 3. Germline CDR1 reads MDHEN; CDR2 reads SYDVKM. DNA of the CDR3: TGTGCCAGCAGTTTTGAGACTAGCGGAGATACGCAGTATTTT. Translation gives CASSFETSGDTQYF.

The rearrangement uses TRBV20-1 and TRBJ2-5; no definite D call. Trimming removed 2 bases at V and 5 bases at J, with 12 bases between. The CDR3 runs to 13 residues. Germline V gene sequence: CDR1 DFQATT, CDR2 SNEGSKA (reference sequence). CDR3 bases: TGCAGTGCTAGAATGCCACGCATTGAGACCCAGTACTTC. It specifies CSARMPRIETQYF.

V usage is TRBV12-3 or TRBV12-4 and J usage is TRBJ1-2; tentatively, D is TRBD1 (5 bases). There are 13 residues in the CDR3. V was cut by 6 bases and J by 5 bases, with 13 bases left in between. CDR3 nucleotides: TGTGCCAGCAGGTCAACCGGGGGATATGGCTACACCTTC. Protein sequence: CASRSTGGYGYTF.

In DNA form, the CDR3 reads TGTGCCAGCAGCTTAGCCCTCGGAGCGGGGGGCGGAGGGCAGTTCTTC. This codes for CASSLALGAGGGGQFF. The chain links TRBV7-2 to TRBJ2-1, with 9 bases matching TRBD2. Germline V CDR1 and CDR2: SGHTA, FQGNSA. The CDR3 has 16 residues. V shed 0 bases and J 12 bases; nucleotides not matched to a gene: 12.

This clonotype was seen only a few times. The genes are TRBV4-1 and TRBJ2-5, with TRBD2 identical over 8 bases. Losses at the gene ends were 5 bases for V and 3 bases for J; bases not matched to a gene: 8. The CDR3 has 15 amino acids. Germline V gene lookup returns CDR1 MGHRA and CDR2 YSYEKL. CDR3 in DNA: TGCGCCAGCAGCACGGCCGGGAGGGCAGAAGAGACCCAGTACTTC. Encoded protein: CASSTAGRAEETQYF.

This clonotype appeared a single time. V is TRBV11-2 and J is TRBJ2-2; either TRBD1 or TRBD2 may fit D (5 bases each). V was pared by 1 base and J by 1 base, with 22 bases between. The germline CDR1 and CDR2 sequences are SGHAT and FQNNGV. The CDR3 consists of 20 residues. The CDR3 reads CASSLGGRRGESLNTGELFF. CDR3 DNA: TGTGCCAGCAGCTTAGGGGGTAGGAGAGGGGAATCATTGAACACCGGGGAGCTGTTTTTT.

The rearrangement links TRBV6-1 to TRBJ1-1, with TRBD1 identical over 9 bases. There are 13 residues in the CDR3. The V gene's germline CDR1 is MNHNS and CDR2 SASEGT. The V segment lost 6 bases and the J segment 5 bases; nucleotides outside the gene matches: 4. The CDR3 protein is CASRGTGLTEAFF. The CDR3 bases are TGTGCCAGCAGAGGGACAGGGTTGACTGAAGCTTTCTTT.